The following is a T cell receptor beta chain sequence with its context. CDR1 and CDR2 from the germline V gene are GTSNPN and SVGIG (reference sequence). This CDR3 has 12 residues. Trimming cost V 2 bases and J 2 bases, with 7 bases left between them. This sample is drawn from a study of cytomegalovirus exposure and HLA in healthy donors. For the study at large: Out of roughly 200 million T cells, an earlier analysis found more than 95 million unique TCR beta sequences in total. Around 80 million unique TCR sequences came from HLA-typed donors in an early release.

Primers: 60 Vbeta forward and 13 Jbeta reverse. Repertoires were generated with immunoSEQ multiplex PCR, while TCRdb's copy carries only in-frame clones and drops some. The sample lists 190,000 or so clones, 80% occurring once. Every donor was a healthy person donating bone marrow. This rearrangement joins TRBV30 to TRBJ2-7; D ambiguous. Specimen: PBMCs. This receptor was obtained from a boy aged 5-17 years in good health and CMV-seronegative. The DNA for the CDR3 is TGTGCCTGGAGTCAGGCTACCTACGAGCAGTACTTC. It encodes CAWSQATYEQYF.